This T cell receptor beta chain derives from a study of cytomegalovirus exposure and HLA in healthy donors. General study findings and limits: Across HLA loci, a later analysis found differing TCR association rates, with DRB1 most and HLA-C fewest. Reports state that TCR beta sequences accurately predicted most subjects' HLA-A and HLA-B alleles. TCR beta V- and J-gene trimming, according to a later analysis, was linked to a missense DCLRE1C variant.

The PCR contained 60 Vbeta and 13 Jbeta primers. Clones were read by immunoSEQ multiplex PCR, and TCRdb kept only the in-frame ones, dropping some. In the table there are some 150,000 clones, about 76% of which are singletons. Per the germline V gene, CDR1 is SNHLY and CDR2 is FYNNEI. The CDR3 sequence is 16 residues long. The V gene lost 4 bases and the J gene lost 3 bases, with 18 bases spanning the gap. As to this clone: Its antigen is unidentified.

Investigators did not record CMV serostatus for this donor. Material: PBMCs. The J gene is TRBJ1-1, the V gene TRBV2; perhaps TRBD1 as D (6 bases). The receptor was isolated from a human donor in good health. The CDR3 here is CASSVRRTGGDTEAFF. CDR3 in DNA: TGTGCCAGCAGTGTTCGTAGGACTGGGGGCGACACTGAAGCTTTCTTT.